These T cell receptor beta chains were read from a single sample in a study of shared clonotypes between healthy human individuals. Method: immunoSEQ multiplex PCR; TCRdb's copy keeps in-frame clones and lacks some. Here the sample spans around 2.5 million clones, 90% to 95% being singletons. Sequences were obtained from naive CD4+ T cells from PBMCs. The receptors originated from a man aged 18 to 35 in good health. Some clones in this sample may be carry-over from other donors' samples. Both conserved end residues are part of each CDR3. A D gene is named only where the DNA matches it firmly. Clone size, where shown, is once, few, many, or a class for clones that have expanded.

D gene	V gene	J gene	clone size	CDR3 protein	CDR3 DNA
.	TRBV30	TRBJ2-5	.	CAWKLLALRETQYF	TGTGCCTGGAAACTCCTAGCGTTAAGAGAGACCCAGTACTTC
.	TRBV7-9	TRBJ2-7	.	CASSPEDRILYEQYF	TGTGCCAGCAGCCCAGAGGACAGAATCCTCTACGAGCAGTACTTC
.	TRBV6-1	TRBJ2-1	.	CASSALKTGPRTYNEQFF	TGTGCCAGCAGTGCACTAAAGACAGGCCCTCGAACATACAATGAGCAGTTCTTC
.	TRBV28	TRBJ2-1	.	CASSRGTHNEQFF	TGTGCCAGCAGCCGCGGGACTCACAATGAGCAGTTCTTC
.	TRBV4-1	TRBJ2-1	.	CASSQSDSSYNEQFF	TGCGCCAGCAGCCAAAGCGATAGCTCCTACAATGAGCAGTTCTTC
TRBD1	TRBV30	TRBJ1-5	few	CAWSEAFTGGRSNQPQHF	TGTGCCTGGAGTGAAGCCTTCACAGGGGGCCGTAGCAATCAGCCCCAGCATTTT
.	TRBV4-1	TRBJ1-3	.	CASSQVPISGNTIYF	TGCGCCAGCAGCCAAGTTCCTATCTCTGGAAACACCATATATTTT
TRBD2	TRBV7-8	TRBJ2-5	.	CASSARRLAGQETQYF	TGTGCCAGCAGCGCCAGGAGATTAGCGGGACAAGAGACCCAGTACTTC
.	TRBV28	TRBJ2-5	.	CASSLNLGQKETQYF	TGTGCCAGCAGTTTAAACTTAGGACAGAAAGAGACCCAGTACTTC
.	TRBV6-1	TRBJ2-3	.	CASSRTASSTDTQYF	TGTGCCAGCAGTAGGACAGCTTCTAGCACAGATACGCAGTATTTT
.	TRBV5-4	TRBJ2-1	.	CASSLGGTRGSYNEQFF	TGTGCCAGCAGCTTGGGAGGGACGAGGGGCTCCTACAATGAGCAGTTCTTC
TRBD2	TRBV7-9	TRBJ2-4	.	CASSQQGTSGGRGNIQYF	TGTGCCAGCAGCCAGCAGGGGACTAGCGGGGGCCGGGGAAACATTCAGTACTTC
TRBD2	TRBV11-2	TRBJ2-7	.	CASSLYLAGGWGRSEEQYF	TGTGCCAGCAGCTTATACCTAGCGGGAGGATGGGGGAGGTCGGAAGAGCAGTACTTC
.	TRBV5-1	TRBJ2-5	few	CASSLVGETQYF	TGCGCCAGCAGCTTGGTAGGAGAGACCCAGTACTTC
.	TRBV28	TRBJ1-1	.	CASSYRLGMNTEAFF	TGTGCCAGCAGTTACAGGCTAGGGATGAACACTGAAGCTTTCTTT
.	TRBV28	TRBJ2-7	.	CASSTLDSTYEQYF	TGTGCCAGCAGCACACTAGACAGTACCTACGAGCAGTACTTC
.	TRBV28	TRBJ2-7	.	CASSPLVAWVGQGLYEQYF	TGTGCCAGCAGTCCCCTTGTTGCTTGGGTAGGGCAAGGTTTGTACGAGCAGTACTTC
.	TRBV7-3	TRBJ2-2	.	CASSLDKPGELFF	TGTGCCAGCAGCCTGGACAAACCCGGGGAGCTGTTTTTT
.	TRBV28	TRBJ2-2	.	CASSEPRGNAGELFF	TGTGCCAGCAGTGAACCCAGGGGTAACGCCGGGGAGCTGTTTTTT
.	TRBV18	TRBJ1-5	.	CASSLTVVHSNQPQHF	TGTGCCAGCTCCCTGACAGTAGTACATAGCAATCAGCCCCAGCATTTT